This T cell receptor (beta chain) was identified during a study of breast tumors, draining lymph nodes, adjacent tissues. Overall study results and limits: Compared with basal-like, luminal-like tumors shared significantly more repertoire with nontumor tissue. That most tumor T cells come from lymph nodes remained unproven. The data were judged consistent with most tumor T cells coming from lymph node and expanding in tumor. Tumor repertoires ranked between lymph nodes and nontumor tissue in diversity, with V and J gene preferences.

Axillary draining lymph nodes of breast cancer patients supplied the node samples. V shed 0 bases and J shed 9 bases, with 12 bases lying between them. The germline gives CDR1 SGHKS, CDR2 YYEKEE (reference sequence). This CDR3 has 13 amino acids. With respect to this clonotype: Its antigen is unknown.

One entry per CDR3 protein, called by TCRdb with MiXCR from the multiplex PCR reads. The table has about 200,000 distinct CDR3 sequences, roughly 31% seen once. This rearrangement joins TRBV5-5 to TRBJ1-1, with D uncertain. The sample taken for sequencing was axillary lymph node tissue. The sequence derives from a female donor with breast cancer. Some clones in this sample may be carry-over from other donors' samples. The CDR3 sequence is CASSLVGQFKAFF. DNA of the CDR3: TGTGCCAGCAGCTTGGTTGGGCAGTTCAAAGCTTTCTTT.